The clone carrying this T cell receptor (beta chain) has only a few counts. Germline V CDR1 and CDR2: SEHNR, FQNEAQ (reference sequence). V shed 1 base and J 3 bases; nucleotides not matched to a gene: 6. The CDR3 contains 16 residues. This sample was included in a study of cytomegalovirus exposure and HLA in healthy donors. This PCR relied on a set of 60 Vbeta primers and 13 Jbeta primers. This table comes from immunoSEQ multiplex PCR, and its TCRdb copy is limited to in-frame clones, with some not included. Here the sample spans 150,000 to 200,000 clones, 65% to 85% being singletons. V gene TRBV7-9 combines with J gene TRBJ1-1; 9 bases line up with TRBD1. The sequencing sample was made of PBMCs. The origin of this receptor is a man between 40 and 49 years old in good health and CMV-seropositive. CDR3 sequence (DNA): TGTGCCAGCAGCTTAGTTACAGGGGGCCATCACACTGAAGCTTTCTTT. Amino acids: CASSLVTGGHHTEAFF.